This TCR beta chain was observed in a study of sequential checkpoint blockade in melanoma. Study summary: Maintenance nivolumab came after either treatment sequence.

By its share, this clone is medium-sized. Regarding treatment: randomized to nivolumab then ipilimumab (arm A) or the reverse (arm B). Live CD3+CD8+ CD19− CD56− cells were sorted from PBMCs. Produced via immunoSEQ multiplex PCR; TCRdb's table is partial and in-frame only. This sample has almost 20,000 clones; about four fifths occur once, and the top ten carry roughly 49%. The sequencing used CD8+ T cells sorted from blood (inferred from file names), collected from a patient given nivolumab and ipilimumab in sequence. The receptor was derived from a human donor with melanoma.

This CDR3 reads CASSLVTGRADTQYF. The DNA of the CDR3 is TGTGCCAGCAGCTTAGTTACGGGGAGGGCAGATACGCAGTATTTT. The chain links TRBV7-8 to TRBJ2-3; 7 bases match TRBD2. After removal of 1 base from V and 4 bases from J, the junction contained 5 bases not matched to a gene. CDR3 size: 15 residues. The germline gives CDR1 SGHVS, CDR2 FQNEAQ.